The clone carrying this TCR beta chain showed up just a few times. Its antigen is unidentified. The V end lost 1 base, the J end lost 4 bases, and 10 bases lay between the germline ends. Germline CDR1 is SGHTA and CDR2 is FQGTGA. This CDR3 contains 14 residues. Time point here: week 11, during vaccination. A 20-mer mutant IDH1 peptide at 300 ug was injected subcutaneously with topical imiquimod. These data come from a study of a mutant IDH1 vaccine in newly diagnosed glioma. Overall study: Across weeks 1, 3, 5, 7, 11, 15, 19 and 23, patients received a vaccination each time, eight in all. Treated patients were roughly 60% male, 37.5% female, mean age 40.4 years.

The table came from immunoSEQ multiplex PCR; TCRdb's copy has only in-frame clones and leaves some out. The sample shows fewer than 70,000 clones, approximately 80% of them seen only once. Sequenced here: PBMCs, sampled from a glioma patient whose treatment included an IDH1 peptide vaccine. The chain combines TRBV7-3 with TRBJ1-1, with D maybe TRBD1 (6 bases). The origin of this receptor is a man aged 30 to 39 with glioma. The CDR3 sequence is CASSLIGGGTEAFF. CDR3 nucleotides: TGTGCCAGCAGCTTAATCGGAGGGGGCACTGAAGCTTTCTTT.